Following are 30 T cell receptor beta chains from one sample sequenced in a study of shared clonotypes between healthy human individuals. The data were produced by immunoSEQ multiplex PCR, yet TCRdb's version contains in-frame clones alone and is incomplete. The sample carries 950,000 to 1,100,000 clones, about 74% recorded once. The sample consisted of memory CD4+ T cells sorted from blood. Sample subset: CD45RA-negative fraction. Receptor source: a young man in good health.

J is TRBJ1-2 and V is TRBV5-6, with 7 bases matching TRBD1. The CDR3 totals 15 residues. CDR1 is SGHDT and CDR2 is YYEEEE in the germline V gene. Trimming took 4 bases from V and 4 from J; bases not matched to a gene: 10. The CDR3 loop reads CASSTGQAERYGYTF. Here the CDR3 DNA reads TGTGCCAGCAGCACCGGACAGGCTGAGCGCTATGGCTACACCTTC.

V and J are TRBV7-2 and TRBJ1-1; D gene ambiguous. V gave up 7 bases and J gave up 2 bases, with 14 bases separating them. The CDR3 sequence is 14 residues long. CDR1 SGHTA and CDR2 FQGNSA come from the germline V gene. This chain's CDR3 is CASTLLLSNTEAFF. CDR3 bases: TGTGCCAGCACCCTTTTACTATCTAACACTGAAGCTTTCTTT.

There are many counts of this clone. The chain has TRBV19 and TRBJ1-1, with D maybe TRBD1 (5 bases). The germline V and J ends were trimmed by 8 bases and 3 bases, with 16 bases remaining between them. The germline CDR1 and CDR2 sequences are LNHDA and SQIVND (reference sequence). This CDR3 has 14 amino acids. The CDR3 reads CASEAPGRDTEAFF. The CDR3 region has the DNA TGTGCCAGTGAGGCCCCAGGGCGGGACACTGAAGCTTTCTTT.

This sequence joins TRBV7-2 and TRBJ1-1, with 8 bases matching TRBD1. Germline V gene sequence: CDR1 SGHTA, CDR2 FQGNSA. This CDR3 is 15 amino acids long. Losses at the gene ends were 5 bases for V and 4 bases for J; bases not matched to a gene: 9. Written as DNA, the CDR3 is TGTGCCAGCAGCAACACAGGGGGGTCGGGCACTGAAGCTTTCTTT. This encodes CASSNTGGSGTEAFF.

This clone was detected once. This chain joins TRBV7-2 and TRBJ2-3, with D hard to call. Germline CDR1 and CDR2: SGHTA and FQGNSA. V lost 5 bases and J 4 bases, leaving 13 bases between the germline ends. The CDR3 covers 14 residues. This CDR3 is CASSTDRWADTQYF. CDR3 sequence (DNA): TGTGCCAGCAGCACGGACCGCTGGGCAGATACGCAGTATTTT.

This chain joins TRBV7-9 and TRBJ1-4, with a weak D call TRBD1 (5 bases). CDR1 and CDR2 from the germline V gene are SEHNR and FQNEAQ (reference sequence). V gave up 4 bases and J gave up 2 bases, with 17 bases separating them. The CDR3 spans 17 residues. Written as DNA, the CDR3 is TGTGCCAGCAGCTATTACGGGGCCAGACGGACTAATGAAAAACTGTTTTTT. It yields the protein CASSYYGARRTNEKLFF.

Here the CDR3 DNA reads TGTGCCGGTACCGGTTTCGGGGACAGGGTATACACCGGGGAGCTGTTTTTT. Residues: CAGTGFGDRVYTGELFF. The chain couples TRBV2 to TRBJ2-2; 9 bases line up with TRBD1. Trimming at V came to 11 bases and at J to 3 bases, leaving 16 bases not matched to a gene. Per germline, CDR1 SNHLY and CDR2 FYNNEI. CDR3 length: 17 residues.

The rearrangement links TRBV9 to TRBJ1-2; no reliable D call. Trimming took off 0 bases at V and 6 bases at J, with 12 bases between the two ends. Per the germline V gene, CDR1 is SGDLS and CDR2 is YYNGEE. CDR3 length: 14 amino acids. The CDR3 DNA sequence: TGTGCCAGCAGCGTAGCTTTCGCAGCTAATGGCTACACCTTC. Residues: CASSVAFAANGYTF.

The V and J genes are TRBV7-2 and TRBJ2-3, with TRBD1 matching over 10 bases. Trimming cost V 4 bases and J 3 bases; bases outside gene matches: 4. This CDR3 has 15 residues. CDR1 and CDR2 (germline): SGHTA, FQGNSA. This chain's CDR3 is CASSSTGGKTDTQYF. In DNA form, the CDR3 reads TGTGCCAGCAGCTCGACAGGGGGCAAGACAGATACGCAGTATTTT. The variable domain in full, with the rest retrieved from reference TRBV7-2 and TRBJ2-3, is GAGVSQSPSNKVTEKGKDVELRCDPISGHTALYWYRQSLGQGLEFLIYFQGNSAPDKSGLPSDRFSAERTGGSVSTLTIQRTQQEDSAVYLCASSSTGGKTDTQYFGPGTRLTVL.

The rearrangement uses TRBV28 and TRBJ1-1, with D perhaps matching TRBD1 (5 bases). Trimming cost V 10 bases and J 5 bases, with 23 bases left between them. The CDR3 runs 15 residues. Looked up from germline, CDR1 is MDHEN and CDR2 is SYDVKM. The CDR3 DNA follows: TGTGCCACCTATTCAGGGTCCCTCGGGGGGACTGAAGCTTTCTTT. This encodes CATYSGSLGGTEAFF.

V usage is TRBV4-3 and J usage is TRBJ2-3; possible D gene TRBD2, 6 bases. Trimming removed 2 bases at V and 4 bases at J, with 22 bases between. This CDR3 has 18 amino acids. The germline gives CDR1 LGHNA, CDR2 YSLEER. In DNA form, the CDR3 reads TGCGCCAGCAGCCAAAGATTCGGTCGGGGACTCATCCCAGATACGCAGTATTTT. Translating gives CASSQRFGRGLIPDTQYF.

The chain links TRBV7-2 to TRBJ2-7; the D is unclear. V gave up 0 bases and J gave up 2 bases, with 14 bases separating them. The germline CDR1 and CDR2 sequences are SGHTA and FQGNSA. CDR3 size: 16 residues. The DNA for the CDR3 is TGTGCCAGCAGCTTAGCGTTTTCGGGCACCCCCTACGAGCAGTACTTC. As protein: CASSLAFSGTPYEQYF. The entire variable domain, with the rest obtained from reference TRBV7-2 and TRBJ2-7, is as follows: GAGVSQSPSNKVTEKGKDVELRCDPISGHTALYWYRQSLGQGLEFLIYFQGNSAPDKSGLPSDRFSAERTGGSVSTLTIQRTQQEDSAVYLCASSLAFSGTPYEQYFGPGTRLTVT.

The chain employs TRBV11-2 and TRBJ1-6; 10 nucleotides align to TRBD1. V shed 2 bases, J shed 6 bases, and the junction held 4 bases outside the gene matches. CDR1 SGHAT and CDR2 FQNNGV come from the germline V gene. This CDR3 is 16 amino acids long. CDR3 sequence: CASSLRQGAGNSPLHF. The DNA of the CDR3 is TGTGCCAGCAGCTTACGACAGGGGGCAGGTAATTCACCCCTCCACTTT. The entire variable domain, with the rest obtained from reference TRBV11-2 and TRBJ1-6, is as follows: EAGVAQSPRYKIIEKRQSVAFWCNPISGHATLYWYQQILGQGPKLLIQFQNNGVVDDSQLPKDRFSAERLKGVDSTLKIQPAKLEDSAVYLCASSLRQGAGNSPLHFGNGTRLTVT.

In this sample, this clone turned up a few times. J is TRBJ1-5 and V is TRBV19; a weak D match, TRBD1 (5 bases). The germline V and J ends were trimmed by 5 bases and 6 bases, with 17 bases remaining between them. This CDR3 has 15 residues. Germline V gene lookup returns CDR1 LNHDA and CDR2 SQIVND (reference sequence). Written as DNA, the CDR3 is TGTGCCAGTAGTGAAAGGGGCGCGTCCCCTCAGCCCCAGCATTTT. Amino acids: CASSERGASPQPQHF.

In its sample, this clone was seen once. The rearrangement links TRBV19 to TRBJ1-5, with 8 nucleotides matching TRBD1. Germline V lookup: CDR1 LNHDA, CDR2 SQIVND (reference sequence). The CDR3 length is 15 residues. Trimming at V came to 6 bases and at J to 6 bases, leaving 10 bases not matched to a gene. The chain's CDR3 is CASRGQGAGSQPQHF. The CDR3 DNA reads TGTGCCAGTAGGGGCCAGGGGGCAGGAAGTCAGCCCCAGCATTTT.

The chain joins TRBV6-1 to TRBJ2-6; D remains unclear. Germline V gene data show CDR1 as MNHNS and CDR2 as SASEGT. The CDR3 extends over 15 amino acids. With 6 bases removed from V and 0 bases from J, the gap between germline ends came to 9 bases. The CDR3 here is CASRVLSSGANVLTF. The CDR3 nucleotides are TGTGCCAGCAGGGTCCTAAGCTCTGGGGCCAACGTCCTGACTTTC.

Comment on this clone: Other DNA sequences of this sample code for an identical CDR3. The CDR3, as DNA: TGTGCCAGCAGCTTAGGTCCTAATCAGCCCCAGCATTTT. Translation gives CASSLGPNQPQHF. The chain joins TRBV7-2 to TRBJ1-5; no clear D. The CDR3 covers 13 residues. Germline V lookup: CDR1 SGHTA, CDR2 FQGNSA. Trimming shortened V by 1 base and J by 4 bases, and 5 bases separated the two germline ends.

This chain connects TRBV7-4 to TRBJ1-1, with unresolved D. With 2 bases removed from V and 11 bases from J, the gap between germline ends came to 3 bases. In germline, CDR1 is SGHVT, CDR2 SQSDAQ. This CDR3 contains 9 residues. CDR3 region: CASSLSAFF. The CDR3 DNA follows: TGTGCCAGCAGCTTATCGGCTTTCTTT.

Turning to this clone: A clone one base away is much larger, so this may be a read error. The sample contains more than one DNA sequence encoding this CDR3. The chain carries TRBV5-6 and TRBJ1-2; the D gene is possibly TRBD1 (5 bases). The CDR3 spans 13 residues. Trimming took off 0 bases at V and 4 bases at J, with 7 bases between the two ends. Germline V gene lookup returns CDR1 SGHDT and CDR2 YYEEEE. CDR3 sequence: CASSLGQIYGYTF. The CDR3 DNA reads TGTGCCAGCAGCTTGGGACAGATCTATGGCTACACCTTC.

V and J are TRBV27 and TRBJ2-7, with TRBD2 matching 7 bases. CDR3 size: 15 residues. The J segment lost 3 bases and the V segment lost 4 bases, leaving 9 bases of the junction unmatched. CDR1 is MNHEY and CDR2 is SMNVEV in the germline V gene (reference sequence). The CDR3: CASSYLGRESYEQYF. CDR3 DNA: TGTGCCAGCAGTTATCTAGGGCGGGAGAGCTACGAGCAGTACTTC.

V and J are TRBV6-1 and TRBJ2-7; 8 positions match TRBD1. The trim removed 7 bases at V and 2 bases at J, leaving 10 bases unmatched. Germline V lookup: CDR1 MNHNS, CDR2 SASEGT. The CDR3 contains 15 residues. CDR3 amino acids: CASILEGQGPYEQYF. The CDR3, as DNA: TGTGCCAGCATTTTAGAAGGACAGGGACCCTACGAGCAGTACTTC.

DNA of the CDR3: TGTGCCAGCAGTCTCCCTGGGGGCCCCAACTCTGGGGCCAACGTCCTGACTTTC. It codes for CASSLPGGPNSGANVLTF. The chain is built from TRBV28 and TRBJ2-6, with D possibly TRBD1 on 6 matching bases. Trimming shortened V by 5 bases and J by 0 bases, and 17 bases separated the two germline ends. CDR3 length equals 18 residues. Germline V gives CDR1 MDHEN, CDR2 SYDVKM. The entire variable domain, with the rest obtained from reference TRBV28 and TRBJ2-6, is as follows: DVKVTQSSRYLVKRTGEKVFLECVQDMDHENMFWYRQDPGLGLRLIYFSYDVKMKEKGDIPEGYSVSREKKERFSLILESASTNQTSMYLCASSLPGGPNSGANVLTFGAGSRLTVL.

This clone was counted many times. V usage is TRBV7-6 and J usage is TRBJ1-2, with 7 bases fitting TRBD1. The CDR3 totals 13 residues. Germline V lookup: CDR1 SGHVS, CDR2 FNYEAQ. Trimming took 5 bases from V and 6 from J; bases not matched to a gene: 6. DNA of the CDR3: TGTGCCAGCAGCAAACTGCAGGGGGATGGCTACACCTTC. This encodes CASSKLQGDGYTF. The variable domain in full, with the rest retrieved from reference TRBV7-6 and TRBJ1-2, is GAGVSQSPRYKVTKRGQDVALRCDPISGHVSLYWYRQALGQGPEFLTYFNYEAQQDKSGLPNDRFSAERPEGSISTLTIQRTEQRDSAMYRCASSKLQGDGYTFGSGTRLTVV.

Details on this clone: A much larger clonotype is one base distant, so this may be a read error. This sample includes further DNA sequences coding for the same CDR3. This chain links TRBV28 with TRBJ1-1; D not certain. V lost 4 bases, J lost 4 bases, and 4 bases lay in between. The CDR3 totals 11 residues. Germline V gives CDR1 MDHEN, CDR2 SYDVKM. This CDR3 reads CASSSTTEAFF. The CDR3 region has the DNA TGTGCCAGCAGTTCAACCACTGAAGCTTTCTTT. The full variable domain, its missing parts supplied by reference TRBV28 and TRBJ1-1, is DVKVTQSSRYLVKRTGEKVFLECVQDMDHENMFWYRQDPGLGLRLIYFSYDVKMKEKGDIPEGYSVSREKKERFSLILESASTNQTSMYLCASSSTTEAFFGQGTRLTVV.

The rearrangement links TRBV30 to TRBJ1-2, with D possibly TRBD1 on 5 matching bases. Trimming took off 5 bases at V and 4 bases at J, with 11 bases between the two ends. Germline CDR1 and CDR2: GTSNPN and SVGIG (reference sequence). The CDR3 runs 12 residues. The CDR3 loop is CAWRLGGYGYTF. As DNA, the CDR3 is TGTGCCTGGCGGTTGGGGGGCTATGGCTACACCTTC.

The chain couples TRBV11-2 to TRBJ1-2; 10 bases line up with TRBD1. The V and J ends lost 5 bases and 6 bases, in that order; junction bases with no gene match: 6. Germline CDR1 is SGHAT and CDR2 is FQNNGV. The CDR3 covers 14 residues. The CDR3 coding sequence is TGTGCCAGCAGCGCGGGGACAGGGGTTAATGGCTACACCTTC. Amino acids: CASSAGTGVNGYTF. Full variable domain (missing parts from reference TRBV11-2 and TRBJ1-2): EAGVAQSPRYKIIEKRQSVAFWCNPISGHATLYWYQQILGQGPKLLIQFQNNGVVDDSQLPKDRFSAERLKGVDSTLKIQPAKLEDSAVYLCASSAGTGVNGYTFGSGTRLTVV.

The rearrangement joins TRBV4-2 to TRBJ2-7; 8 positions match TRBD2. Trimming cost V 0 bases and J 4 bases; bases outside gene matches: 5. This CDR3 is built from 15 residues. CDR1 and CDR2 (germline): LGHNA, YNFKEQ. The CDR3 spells CASSQDKRGWYEQYF. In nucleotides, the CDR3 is TGTGCCAGCAGCCAAGATAAGCGGGGGTGGTACGAGCAGTACTTC.

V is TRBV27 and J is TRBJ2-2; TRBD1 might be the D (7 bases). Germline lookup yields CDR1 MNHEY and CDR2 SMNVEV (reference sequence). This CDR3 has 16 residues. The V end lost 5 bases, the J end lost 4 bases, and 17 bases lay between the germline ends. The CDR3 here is CASSPGGTVPTGELFF. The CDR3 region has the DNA TGTGCCAGCAGTCCGGGCGGGACAGTTCCCACCGGGGAGCTGTTTTTT.

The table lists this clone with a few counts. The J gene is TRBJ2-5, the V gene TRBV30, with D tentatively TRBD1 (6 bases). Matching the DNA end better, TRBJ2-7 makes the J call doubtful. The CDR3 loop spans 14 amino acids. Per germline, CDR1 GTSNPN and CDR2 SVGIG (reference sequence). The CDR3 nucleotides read TGTGCCTGGAATGACAGGCCCCACTCCTACGAGCAGTACTTC. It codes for CAWNDRPHSYEQYF.

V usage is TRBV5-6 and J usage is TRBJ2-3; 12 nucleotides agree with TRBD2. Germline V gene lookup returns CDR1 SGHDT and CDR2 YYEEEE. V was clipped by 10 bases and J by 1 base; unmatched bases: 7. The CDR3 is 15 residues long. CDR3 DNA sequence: TGTGCCGTTTCGAGACTAGCGGGAGGCACAGATACGCAGTATTTT. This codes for CAVSRLAGGTDTQYF.